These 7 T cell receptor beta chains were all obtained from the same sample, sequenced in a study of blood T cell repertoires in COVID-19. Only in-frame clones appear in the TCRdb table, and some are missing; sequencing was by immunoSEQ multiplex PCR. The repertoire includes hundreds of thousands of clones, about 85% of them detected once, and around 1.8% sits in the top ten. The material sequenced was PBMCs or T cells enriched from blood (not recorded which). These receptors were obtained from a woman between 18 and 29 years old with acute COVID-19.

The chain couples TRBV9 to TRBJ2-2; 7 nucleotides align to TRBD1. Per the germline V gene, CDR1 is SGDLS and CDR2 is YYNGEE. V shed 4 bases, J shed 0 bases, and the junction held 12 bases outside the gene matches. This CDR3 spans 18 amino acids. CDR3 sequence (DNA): TGTGCCAGCAGCATCTCCCGGGACAGCGGTTCGAACACCGGGGAGCTGTTTTTT. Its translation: CASSISRDSGSNTGELFF.

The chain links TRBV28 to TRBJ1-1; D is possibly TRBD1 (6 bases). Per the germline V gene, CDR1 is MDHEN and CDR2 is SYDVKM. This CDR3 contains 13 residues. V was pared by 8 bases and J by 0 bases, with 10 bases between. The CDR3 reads CASRRGLNTEAFF. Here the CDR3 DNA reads TGTGCCAGCCGCAGGGGCTTGAACACTGAAGCTTTCTTT.

The CDR3 DNA reads TGTGCCAGCAGCGAACTTCCTCCTGGTCGCGGGGGGGCCCGTGAGCAGTTCTTC. Its protein product is CASSELPPGRGGAREQFF. This chain uses TRBV6-4 with TRBJ2-1, with 9 bases identical to TRBD2. The CDR3 runs 18 residues. CDR1 is MRHNA and CDR2 is SNTAGT in the germline V gene. Trimming took 6 bases from V and 9 from J; bases not matched to a gene: 21.

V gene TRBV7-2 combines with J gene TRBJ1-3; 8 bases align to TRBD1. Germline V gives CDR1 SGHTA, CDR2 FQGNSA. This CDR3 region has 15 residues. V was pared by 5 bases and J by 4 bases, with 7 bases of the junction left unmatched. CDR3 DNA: TGTGCCAGCAGCCTAATCGACAGGGGCGGAAACACCATATATTTT. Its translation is CASSLIDRGGNTIYF.

CDR3 sequence reads: CASRQGRVTPLHF. CDR3 sequence (DNA): TGTGCCAGCCGACAGGGGAGAGTGACACCCCTCCACTTT. The gene calls are TRBV7-9 and TRBJ1-6; 8 nucleotides line up with TRBD1. The CDR3 has 13 amino acids. J lost 11 bases, V lost 8 bases, and 8 bases had no gene match. The germline V gene encodes CDR1 SEHNR and CDR2 FQNEAQ (reference sequence).

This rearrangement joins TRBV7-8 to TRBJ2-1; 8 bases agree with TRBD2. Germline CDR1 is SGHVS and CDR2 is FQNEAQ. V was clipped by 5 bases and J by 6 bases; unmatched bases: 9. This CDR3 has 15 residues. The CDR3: CASSRRGGYGNEQFF. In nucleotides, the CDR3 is TGTGCCAGCAGCCGTCGCGGGGGGTATGGCAATGAGCAGTTCTTC. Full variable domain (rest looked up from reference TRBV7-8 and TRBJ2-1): GAGVSQSPRYKVAKRGQDVALRCDPISGHVSLFWYQQALGQGPEFLTYFQNEAQLDKSGLPSDRFFAERPEGSVSTLKIQRTQQEDSAVYLCASSRRGGYGNEQFFGPGTRLTVL.

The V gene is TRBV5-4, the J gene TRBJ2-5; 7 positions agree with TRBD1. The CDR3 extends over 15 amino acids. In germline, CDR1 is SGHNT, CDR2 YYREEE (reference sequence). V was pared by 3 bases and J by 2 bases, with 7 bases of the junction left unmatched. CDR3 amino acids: CASSSGDRDQETQYF. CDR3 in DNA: TGTGCCAGCAGCTCAGGTGACAGGGATCAAGAGACCCAGTACTTC.